The 6 T cell receptor beta chains presented below share a single source sample, sequenced in a study of blood T cell repertoires in COVID-19. Measured with immunoSEQ multiplex PCR; TCRdb has only the in-frame clones, and not every one. Counted here are about 140,000 clones, approximately 85% occurring once; the ten biggest clones make up 4% to 5%. Sequenced: peripheral blood. Receptor source: a woman aged 80 or older with acute or convalescent COVID-19.

This chain uses TRBV7-2 with TRBJ1-3, with a tentative D call TRBD1 (6 bases). The CDR3 has 15 amino acids. The germline CDR1 and CDR2 sequences are SGHTA and FQGNSA. V gave up 2 bases and J gave up 3 bases, with 11 bases separating them. The DNA for the CDR3 is TGTGCCAGCAGCTTACAACAGGGTGTTGGAAACACCATATATTTT. Translated, it gives CASSLQQGVGNTIYF.

This clone was counted once. The J gene is TRBJ2-7, the V gene TRBV2; 9 positions match TRBD2. There are 17 residues in the CDR3. The germline CDR1 and CDR2 sequences are SNHLY and FYNNEI. The J segment lost 6 bases and the V segment lost 3 bases, leaving 15 bases of the junction unmatched. The CDR3 DNA is TGTGCCAGCAGTGACATCCTTGGAATAGCGGGAGTAAGCGAGCAGTACTTC. Translation: CASSDILGIAGVSEQYF.

The V and J genes are TRBV11-2 and TRBJ1-1; D is ambiguous. V was shortened by 5 bases and J by 2 bases, with 21 bases between the two germline ends. The CDR3 has 17 residues. Per the germline V gene, CDR1 is SGHAT and CDR2 is FQNNGV. The CDR3 is CASSKDHRYLPNTEAFF. CDR3 bases: TGTGCCAGCAGCAAAGATCATCGGTACTTACCCAACACTGAAGCTTTCTTT.

This clone was counted between two and nine times. The V gene is TRBV27, the J gene TRBJ2-1; 8 bases align to TRBD2. CDR1 MNHEY and CDR2 SMNVEV come from the germline V gene (reference sequence). V lost 5 bases, J lost 5 bases, and 20 bases stayed unmatched. CDR3 length: 19 amino acids. The CDR3 region has the DNA TGTGCCAGCAGTGAGAGGAAGTCGGGGGGGGTCCGAGCCGACAATGAGCAGTTCTTC. This sequence encodes CASSERKSGGVRADNEQFF.

The V and J genes are TRBV7-9 and TRBJ2-7; TRBD2 matches at 8 bases. The V segment lost 5 bases and the J segment 1 base; nucleotides outside the gene matches: 10. Per germline, CDR1 SEHNR and CDR2 FQNEAQ (reference sequence). The CDR3 is 16 residues long. The CDR3 spells CASSPIFLAGSYEQYF. In nucleotides, the CDR3 is TGTGCCAGCAGCCCCATTTTTCTAGCGGGTTCCTACGAGCAGTACTTC. Together with reference TRBV7-9 and TRBJ2-7, the CDR3 gives the full variable domain: DTGVSQNPRHKITKRGQNVTFRCDPISEHNRLYWYRQTLGQGPEFLTYFQNEAQLEKSRLLSDRFSAERPKGSFSTLEIQRTEQGDSAMYLCASSPIFLAGSYEQYFGPGTRLTVT.

This chain links TRBV5-8 with TRBJ2-1; tentative D call: TRBD2 (6 bases). V was clipped by 0 bases and J by 0 bases, with 10 bases between them. The CDR3 is 16 amino acids. CDR1 and CDR2 from the germline V gene are SGHTS and YDEGEE. CDR3 bases: TGTGCCAGCAGCTTGGACCTAGCGAACTCCTACAATGAGCAGTTCTTC. It is translated as CASSLDLANSYNEQFF.